Sequencing of this TCR beta chain was carried out in a study of T cells in Graves' hyperthyroidism and ophthalmopathy. Study-wide findings and caveats: Blood samples included most of the expanded thyroid clonotypes exceeding 0.001.

Researchers took RNA transcripts and amplified the TCR beta CDR3 regions from them. HTBI primers were used for first-round RT-PCR of the TCR CDR3. TCRdb re-called the multiplex PCR reads with MiXCR, one entry per CDR3 protein. The sample contains about 350,000 distinct CDR3 sequences, about 20% of which appear only once. A note on this clonotype: Its target is not known.

This receptor was taken from a woman aged 18 to 35 with Graves' hyperthyroidism. Sequences were obtained from blood.

The CDR3 protein is CASRHRAGANVLTF. CDR3 nucleotide sequence: TGTGCCAGCAGACACAGGGCTGGGGCCAACGTCCTGACTTTC. The chain recombines TRBV6-2 or TRBV6-3 with TRBJ2-6; D might be TRBD1 (6 bases). The V end was cut by 6 bases, the J end by 2 bases, with 8 bases between. There are 14 residues in the CDR3. CDR1 and CDR2 (germline): MNHEY, SVGEGT.